These T cell receptor beta chains were read from a single sample in a study of blood T cell repertoires in COVID-19. The table came from immunoSEQ multiplex PCR; TCRdb's copy has only in-frame clones and leaves some out. The table has 150,000 to 250,000 clones, more than 75% seen once. What was sequenced was peripheral blood. These receptors originate from a woman aged 40 to 50 with COVID-19, enrolled during active disease. CDR3s include the opening cysteine and the closing phenylalanine or tryptophan. D genes are given only for firm matches. Some rows have no size entry. The others give once, few or many, or a class for an expanded clone.

D gene,V gene,CDR3 length,clone size,J gene,CDR3 DNA,CDR3 protein
TRBD1,TRBV3-1/TRBV3-2,12,NA,TRBJ1-1,TGTGCCAGCAGCCGGGACAGGGTGAGGGCTTTCTTT,CASSRDRVRAFF
TRBD2,TRBV4-1,19,NA,TRBJ2-6,TGCGCCAGCAGCCAACCAAGGGGAGGGGTCATCTATGGGGCCAACGTCCTGACTTTC,CASSQPRGGVIYGANVLTF
TRBD1,TRBV28,17,few,TRBJ2-7,TGTGCCAGCAGTCCCCAGTTCGACGCAGGGGGTTCCTACGAGCAGTACTTC,CASSPQFDAGGSYEQYF
TRBD2,TRBV19,20,NA,TRBJ2-2,TGTGCCAGTATTGGCCGGTTGGGGACTAGCGGGGGGGTGATCCCCGGGGAGCTGTTTTTT,CASIGRLGTSGGVIPGELFF
TRBD2,TRBV7-2,15,NA,TRBJ2-1,TGTGCCAGCAGCCCTGTAGCGGGGGTTTCTAATGAGCAGTTCTTC,CASSPVAGVSNEQFF
NA,TRBV10-3,14,NA,TRBJ1-3,TGTGCCGGGGGGTTGTCAGACCCTGGAAACACCATATATTTT,CAGGLSDPGNTIYF
TRBD2,TRBV19,13,NA,TRBJ2-5,TGTGCCAGCAGACTAGCGGGCCAAGAGACCCAGTACTTC,CASRLAGQETQYF
NA,TRBV19,13,NA,TRBJ2-3,TGTGCCAGTAGTTGGGGGGGCGCAGATACGCAGTATTTT,CASSWGGADTQYF
NA,TRBV19,15,NA,TRBJ1-1,TGTGCCAGTACCCCGGATCGGGATTGGGACACTGAAGCTTTCTTT,CASTPDRDWDTEAFF
NA,TRBV6-5,14,NA,TRBJ1-2,TGTGCCAGCAGTTGGTCAGCGGACCCCTCGGGCTACACCTTC,CASSWSADPSGYTF
NA,TRBV16,13,NA,TRBJ1-2,TGTGCCAGCAGCCAAGGGTCGGCGCGGGGCTACACCTTC,CASSQGSARGYTF
NA,TRBV4-3,18,NA,TRBJ2-2,TGCGCCAGCAGCCAAGATCTATTGCGGGGAACGAACACCGGGGAGCTGTTTTTT,CASSQDLLRGTNTGELFF
NA,TRBV21-1,17,NA,TRBJ2-2,TGTGCCAGCAGCAAAGTCAGGGGAGCCCTCCCCACCGGGGAGCTGTTTTTT,CASSKVRGALPTGELFF
NA,TRBV12-3/TRBV12-4,13,NA,TRBJ1-5,TGTGCCAGCAGGGGCAGACCAAATCAGCCCCAGCATTTT,CASRGRPNQPQHF
NA,TRBV7-9,12,once,TRBJ1-2,TGTGCCATCCTCACGGGGAACTATGGCTACACCTTC,CAILTGNYGYTF
NA,TRBV10-1,13,NA,TRBJ1-3,TGCGCCAGGAGAGCGGGGTCTGGAAACACCATATATTTT,CARRAGSGNTIYF
NA,TRBV5-1,13,NA,TRBJ2-7,TGCGCCAGCAGCTTGAGATCGGCCTACGAGCAGTACTTC,CASSLRSAYEQYF
NA,TRBV4-3,16,NA,TRBJ2-3,TGCGCCAGCAGCCAAAACGCGCTCCAGGGGACAGATACGCAGTATTTT,CASSQNALQGTDTQYF
TRBD1,TRBV5-1,17,NA,TRBJ2-5,TGCGCCAGCAGCTTGTGGGGGACAGGGGGTATCCAAGAGACCCAGTACTTC,CASSLWGTGGIQETQYF
TRBD2,TRBV5-8,16,NA,TRBJ2-3,TGTGCCAGCATAATGGGACTAGCAGCTAGCACAGATACGCAGTATTTT,CASIMGLAASTDTQYF
NA,TRBV5-1,14,NA,TRBJ2-1,TGCGCCAGCAGCTCGGACAGATTATACAATGAGCAGTTCTTC,CASSSDRLYNEQFF
TRBD1,TRBV19,15,once,TRBJ2-1,TGTGCCAGTAGTACTAACCGGGACAGCTACAATGAGCAGTTCTTC,CASSTNRDSYNEQFF
TRBD2,TRBV5-4,15,NA,TRBJ2-7,TGTGCCAGCAGCTTGGGTTGGACTAGCAGGGCTGAGCAGTACTTC,CASSLGWTSRAEQYF
NA,TRBV4-1,15,NA,TRBJ1-2,TGCGCCAGCAGCCTTACAGAGGCGGAGGTCTATGGCTACACCTTC,CASSLTEAEVYGYTF
NA,TRBV4-1,15,once,TRBJ1-1,TGCGCCAGCAGCCAAGATGGACAGCCCAACACTGAAGCTTTCTTT,CASSQDGQPNTEAFF
NA,TRBV5-6,15,few,TRBJ2-2,TGTGCCAGCAGCTTGGGCAGGGGGAACACCGGGGAGCTGTTTTTT,CASSLGRGNTGELFF
NA,TRBV3-1/TRBV3-2,16,NA,TRBJ2-1,TGTGCCAGCAGCCAACCGCGCGCGAGCTCCTACAATGAGCAGTTCTTC,CASSQPRASSYNEQFF
NA,TRBV3-1/TRBV3-2,13,NA,TRBJ1-2,TGTGCCAGCAGCCAAGATCGAGGATATGGCTACACCTTC,CASSQDRGYGYTF
NA,TRBV6-6,16,NA,TRBJ1-2,TGTGCCAGCAGTTACTCACGGGGGCAGGGAGGGTATGGCTACACCTTC,CASSYSRGQGGYGYTF
NA,TRBV19,16,NA,TRBJ1-2,TGTGCCAGTAGTATAAAGAGGCGGATGGTTAACTATGGCTACACCTTC,CASSIKRRMVNYGYTF
TRBD1,TRBV19,14,NA,TRBJ1-2,TGTGCCAGTCAACCGGGACAGGGGGCAAGTGGCTACACCTTC,CASQPGQGASGYTF
NA,TRBV7-2,15,NA,TRBJ1-1,TGTGCCAGCAGCCCCAAGGCGGGGGGGAACACTGAAGCTTTCTTT,CASSPKAGGNTEAFF
TRBD2,TRBV18,14,NA,TRBJ2-7,TGTGCCAGCTCACCCGGACTAGCGGGATACGAGCAGTACTTC,CASSPGLAGYEQYF
TRBD2,TRBV30,16,NA,TRBJ2-1,TGTGCCTCACCGGGAAGGGGAGCGGGAAAAAACAATGAGCAGTTCTTC,CASPGRGAGKNNEQFF
NA,TRBV14,14,NA,TRBJ1-2,TGTGCCAGCTCTGCCGCTCGGGGGGACTATGGCTACACCTTC,CASSAARGDYGYTF
NA,TRBV18,14,NA,TRBJ2-3,TGTGCCAGCTCACCTAACAGCCGCACAGATACGCAGTATTTT,CASSPNSRTDTQYF
TRBD1,TRBV4-2,15,NA,TRBJ1-4,TGTGCCAGCAGCCAGCTTTCGACAGGGTCTGAAAAACTGTTTTTT,CASSQLSTGSEKLFF
TRBD1,TRBV5-6,15,NA,TRBJ2-1,TGTGCCAGCAGCTTGGTACAGGGGGCGAACGATGAGCAGTTCTTC,CASSLVQGANDEQFF
NA,TRBV20-1,13,NA,TRBJ2-7,TGCAGTGCTAGTTGGAGGCTTCCCTACGAGCAGTACTTC,CSASWRLPYEQYF
NA,TRBV11-2,11,NA,TRBJ2-7,TGTGCCAGCAGCATCACCTACGAGCAGTACTTC,CASSITYEQYF
NA,TRBV6-2/TRBV6-3,12,NA,TRBJ2-7,TGTGCCAGCAGTTACACAGGGTGGGAGCAGTACTTC,CASSYTGWEQYF
TRBD1,TRBV10-3,13,NA,TRBJ1-4,TGTGCCATCACCGACGGACAGGGAGAAAAACTGTTTTTT,CAITDGQGEKLFF
NA,TRBV5-1,16,NA,TRBJ2-1,TGCGCCAGCAGCTTGGTGGTCGTCGTCGGGTCCAATGAGCAGTTCTTC,CASSLVVVVGSNEQFF
NA,TRBV2,12,NA,TRBJ2-3,TGTGCCAGCGCAGGGTATCCAGATACGCAGTATTTT,CASAGYPDTQYF
TRBD2,TRBV2,13,few,TRBJ2-1,TGTGCCGACAGACTAGCGGGAGTCAATGAGCAGTTCTTC,CADRLAGVNEQFF
NA,TRBV9,15,NA,TRBJ1-1,TGTGCCAGCAGCGTAGAAACAGGTCACGACACTGAAGCTTTCTTT,CASSVETGHDTEAFF
NA,TRBV3-1/TRBV3-2,17,NA,TRBJ1-2,TGTGCCAGCAGCCAAAACACGAGGACAGAACGTAACTATGGCTACACCTTC,CASSQNTRTERNYGYTF
TRBD2,TRBV4-2,15,NA,TRBJ2-1,TGTGCCAGCAGCCAAGATCCGGGACTAGCGGGAGAGCAGTTCTTC,CASSQDPGLAGEQFF
TRBD2,TRBV2,12,NA,TRBJ2-1,TGTGCCAGCAGTGTTAGAGCGGGGGAGCAGTTCTTC,CASSVRAGEQFF
NA,TRBV7-9,15,NA,TRBJ1-4,TGTGCCAGCAGCTTTTTTATCACGTCGGTCGAAAAACTGTTTTTT,CASSFFITSVEKLFF
NA,TRBV2,11,NA,TRBJ1-4,TGTGCCGGAAGGCGGAATGAAAAACTGTTTTTT,CAGRRNEKLFF
NA,TRBV4-1,17,NA,TRBJ2-7,TGCGCCAGCAGCCAAGGAGGGGGGGCAGGGTTCCCCTACGAGCAGTACTTC,CASSQGGGAGFPYEQYF
TRBD2,TRBV10-3,16,NA,TRBJ2-1,TGTGCCATCAGTGAGTTGGGGACTAGCGACTACAATGAGCAGTTCTTC,CAISELGTSDYNEQFF
TRBD2,TRBV29-1,15,NA,TRBJ2-3,TGCAGCGTTGAGGGAGGGGCTAGCGGCACAGATACGCAGTATTTT,CSVEGGASGTDTQYF
TRBD1,TRBV25-1,17,once,TRBJ2-3,TGTGCCAGCAGTGGCACGACAGGGGGCGACTTGGCAGATACGCAGTATTTT,CASSGTTGGDLADTQYF
TRBD2,TRBV5-6,14,NA,TRBJ2-5,TGTGCCAGCAGCTCGACTAGCGGAATGGAGACCCAGTACTTC,CASSSTSGMETQYF
TRBD1,TRBV10-3,17,NA,TRBJ1-3,TGTGCCATCAGTGAGTCGTACGGACAGGGTACTGGAAACACCATATATTTT,CAISESYGQGTGNTIYF